The rows below give T cell receptor beta chains drawn from one sample of a study of T cell repertoires in cytomegalovirus infection. TCRdb fed the reads into MiXCR, producing one record per CDR3 protein. The table shows a few hundred thousand distinct CDR3 sequences, with roughly 9% occurring only once. The specimen was PBMCs. These receptors originate from a human donor in good health (CMV status not recorded). Some clones in this sample may be carry-over from other donors' samples. Both conserved end residues are part of each CDR3. The D gene is left open where the match is weak. The size of a clone is reported for some rows only, either as once, few or many, or as a class for expanded clones.

j_call | v_call | clone_size | cdr3_length | d_call | cdr3_nt | cdr3_aa
TRBJ1-3 | TRBV7-2 | many | 16 | TRBD1 | TGTGCCAGCAGCGTCGACAGGGGGCGCGCTGGAAACACCATATATTTT | CASSVDRGRAGNTIYF
TRBJ1-4 | TRBV5-1 | few | 15 | NA | TGCGCCAGCAGCCCCATTAGGGGCGGTGTTGAAAAACTGTTTTTT | CASSPIRGGVEKLFF
TRBJ2-5 | TRBV7-2 | many | 16 | TRBD2 | TGTGCCAGCAGCTCGGGGACTAGCGGGGGCCAAGAGACCCAGTACTTC | CASSSGTSGGQETQYF
TRBJ2-7 | TRBV20-1 | many | 19 | TRBD2 | TGCAGTGCTAGACCACGGGGACTAGCGGGAGGTTTTCACGGGTACGAGCAGTACTTC | CSARPRGLAGGFHGYEQYF
TRBJ2-3 | TRBV6-2/TRBV6-3 | once | 13 | TRBD2 | TGTGCCAGCAGCTGGGGGACTAGTGGTACGCAGTATTTT | CASSWGTSGTQYF
TRBJ2-5 | TRBV10-3 | NA | 14 | TRBD1 | TGTGCCATCAGGGCTGACAGGGGGCAAGAGACCCAGTACTTC | CAIRADRGQETQYF
TRBJ2-1 | TRBV28 | many | 15 | TRBD2 | TGTGCCAGCAGTTCAGGGACTAGCGGGGGGGCTAACCTGTTCTTC | CASSSGTSGGANLFF
TRBJ2-7 | TRBV20-1 | many | 14 | NA | TGCAGTGCTAGAGACTATTCTGGGGGAATCGAGCAGTACTTC | CSARDYSGGIEQYF
TRBJ2-1 | TRBV11-3 | many | 14 | NA | TGTGCCAGCAGGCTAGGAGGTGTAGATCATGAGCAGTTCTTC | CASRLGGVDHEQFF
TRBJ1-1 | TRBV7-3 | many | 13 | NA | TGTGCCAGCAGCTTGTGGGGGGACACTGAAGCTTTCTTT | CASSLWGDTEAFF
TRBJ2-1 | TRBV27 | many | 15 | TRBD2 | TGTGCCAGCAGCCGGGGACTAGCGGGGAATAATGAGCAGTTCTTC | CASSRGLAGNNEQFF
TRBJ1-1 | TRBV14 | many | 15 | TRBD1 | TGTGCCAGCAGCACCCGACAGGGTATGAACACTGAAGCTTTCTTT | CASSTRQGMNTEAFF
TRBJ1-4 | TRBV12-3/TRBV12-4 | many | 11 | NA | TGTGCCAGCAGCCCCGATGAAAAACTGTTTTTT | CASSPDEKLFF
TRBJ2-7 | TRBV19 | many | 13 | NA | TGTGCCAGTAATGATGGACAGTTCTACGAGCAGTACTTC | CASNDGQFYEQYF
TRBJ1-2 | TRBV28 | NA | 13 | TRBD1 | TGTGCCAGCAGCTACCTCCAGGGACAGGTTTACACCTTC | CASSYLQGQVYTF
TRBJ1-5 | TRBV7-8 | few | 15 | NA | TGTGCCAGCAGCTCTCACTGGATAAGCAATCAGCCCCAGCATTTT | CASSSHWISNQPQHF
TRBJ2-3 | TRBV7-2 | many | 14 | NA | TGTGCCAGCAGCCCCTCTCACAGTTCTCAGGCGCAGTATTTT | CASSPSHSSQAQYF
TRBJ1-5 | TRBV7-2 | many | 16 | TRBD1 | TGTGCCAGCAGCCGAAGAGCAGGGGGCGGCAATCAGCCCCAGCATTTT | CASSRRAGGGNQPQHF
TRBJ2-3 | TRBV12-3/TRBV12-4 | few | 17 | TRBD2 | TGTGCCAGCAGTCGGACTAGCGGGAGGGCCGGCACAGATACGCAGTATTTT | CASSRTSGRAGTDTQYF
TRBJ2-3 | TRBV10-3 | many | 15 | TRBD2 | TGTGCCATCAGTGTCTCTAGCGGGAGCACAGATACGCAGTATTTT | CAISVSSGSTDTQYF
TRBJ2-3 | TRBV7-2 | many | 16 | NA | TGTGCCAGCAGCTTACGAGTCCTTATCTCAACAGATACGCAGTATTTT | CASSLRVLISTDTQYF
TRBJ2-7 | TRBV27 | few | 15 | TRBD2 | TGTGCCAGCAGTCCCCAGGGACTAGCGGCTTACGAGCAGTACTTC | CASSPQGLAAYEQYF
TRBJ2-1 | TRBV6-8 | NA | 15 | NA | TGTGCCAGCAGTTACTCCCCTCGTTTATACAATGAGCAGTTCTTC | CASSYSPRLYNEQFF
TRBJ1-5 | TRBV20-1 | few | 14 | TRBD1 | TGCAGTGTAGTCGACAGGGCTCGCAATCAGCCCCAGCATTTT | CSVVDRARNQPQHF
TRBJ2-1 | TRBV11-2 | many | 18 | TRBD1 | TGTGCCAGCAGCTTAGGTAGTTTGACAGGGGGCCGTTACAATGAGCAGTTCTTC | CASSLGSLTGGRYNEQFF
TRBJ2-7 | TRBV5-4 | many | 15 | NA | TGTGCCAGCAGCTTGGGGGACACCCGCTCCTACGAGCAGTACTTC | CASSLGDTRSYEQYF
TRBJ2-3 | TRBV2 | many | 13 | NA | TGTGCCAGCAGTGAAGCGGAACCGGATACGCAGTATTTT | CASSEAEPDTQYF
TRBJ1-1 | TRBV7-2 | many | 15 | NA | TGTGCCAGCAGCTTAGAAACGGTAGGAAACACTGAAGCTTTCTTT | CASSLETVGNTEAFF
TRBJ2-7 | TRBV20-1 | NA | 14 | TRBD2 | TGCAGTGCTAAACTAGCGGGGCCCACCTACGAGCAGTACTTC | CSAKLAGPTYEQYF
TRBJ2-5 | TRBV7-8 | NA | 15 | NA | TGTGCCAGCAGCGGGGAGGTGGAGGCCCAAGAGACCCAGTACTTC | CASSGEVEAQETQYF
TRBJ2-5 | TRBV29-1 | NA | 15 | NA | TGCAGCGTGAACCCTTGGACTCGAGCTCAAGAGACCCAGTACTTC | CSVNPWTRAQETQYF
TRBJ1-2 | TRBV5-1 | few | 15 | NA | TGCGCCAGCAGCTTGGAAAAGGAGAGACTCGGGGGCTACACCTTC | CASSLEKERLGGYTF
TRBJ2-2 | TRBV20-1 | many | 15 | NA | TGCAGTGCTAGGCCGGGACCAACGAACACCGGGGAGCTGTTTTTT | CSARPGPTNTGELFF
TRBJ2-7 | TRBV7-8 | many | 17 | TRBD2 | TGTGCCAGCAGCTTAGTAGGACTAGCGGGATTCTCCTACGAGCAGTACTTC | CASSLVGLAGFSYEQYF
TRBJ1-5 | TRBV5-6 | NA | 17 | TRBD1 | TGTGCCAGCAGCCTGACAGGGGGCTTAGGAAGCAATCAGCCCCAGCATTTT | CASSLTGGLGSNQPQHF
TRBJ2-5 | TRBV7-2 | many | 14 | NA | TGTGCCAGCAGTCCGGGACTTCACCAAGAGACCCAGTACTTC | CASSPGLHQETQYF
TRBJ2-7 | TRBV7-2 | many | 15 | TRBD1 | TGTGCCAGCAGCTTAGCCTCAGGGGGTATCCACGAGCAGTACTTC | CASSLASGGIHEQYF
TRBJ2-1 | TRBV12-5 | NA | 13 | NA | TGTGCTAGTGGTTTTGGACCAGCCGATGAGCAGTTCTTC | CASGFGPADEQFF
TRBJ1-5 | TRBV19 | few | 14 | TRBD1 | TGTGCCAGTAAGGTGGGACAGGGGGCTCAGCCCCAGCATTTT | CASKVGQGAQPQHF
TRBJ1-1 | TRBV5-1 | NA | 16 | NA | TGCGCCAGCAGCTCCTACTTGACGGAGGGGAACACTGAAGCTTTCTTT | CASSSYLTEGNTEAFF
TRBJ1-2 | TRBV6-5 | NA | 16 | NA | TGTGCCAGCAGTTACTCGACGCGGGGAGGGATGTATGGCTACACCTTC | CASSYSTRGGMYGYTF
TRBJ2-2 | TRBV25-1 | NA | 15 | NA | TGTGCCAGCAGTGAGGGCGGCCCACACACCGGGGAGCTGTTTTTT | CASSEGGPHTGELFF
TRBJ1-1 | TRBV7-2 | many | 16 | NA | TGTGCCAGCAGCTTAGCCGCAGGGTTGGTAAACACTGAAGCTTTCTTT | CASSLAAGLVNTEAFF
TRBJ1-1 | TRBV28 | many | 16 | NA | TGTGCCAGCAGCCTGGACTCCTTTGGCGGGAACACTGAAGCTTTCTTT | CASSLDSFGGNTEAFF
TRBJ2-5 | TRBV7-2 | many | 16 | TRBD2 | TGTGCCAGCAGCTTAGGGGGCGCGGGGGTTAAAGAGACCCAGTACTTC | CASSLGGAGVKETQYF
TRBJ1-1 | TRBV20-1 | few | 18 | TRBD1 | TGCAGTGCTAGAGACTTCGGGACAGGGGGCTTTCTGAACACTGAAGCTTTCTTT | CSARDFGTGGFLNTEAFF
TRBJ2-3 | TRBV5-5 | NA | 15 | NA | TGTGCCAGCAGCTGGGATGGCCTGAGCACAGATACGCAGTATTTT | CASSWDGLSTDTQYF
TRBJ2-5 | TRBV11-2 | NA | 15 | TRBD2 | TGTGCCAGCAGCCCCGGAGCGAGGCGGGGGGAGACCCAGTACTTC | CASSPGARRGETQYF
TRBJ2-7 | TRBV18 | NA | 13 | NA | TGTGCCAGCTCACCACCCGGACTTGACGAGCAGTACTTC | CASSPPGLDEQYF
TRBJ2-3 | TRBV7-9 | NA | 14 | TRBD2 | TGTGCCAGCATCCCGGGACTAGCGGAGGGGGCGCAGTATTTT | CASIPGLAEGAQYF
TRBJ1-1 | TRBV7-8 | many | 15 | NA | TGTGCCAGCAGCTTAGGGTTGATCCAGAACACTGAAGCTTTCTTT | CASSLGLIQNTEAFF